This entry is about one T cell receptor beta chain. This record belongs to a study of blood T cell repertoires in COVID-19. Across the study: The United States, Italy and Spain were the sources of the acute and convalescent COVID-19 samples. PBMCs, B-cell-depleted T cells, or T cells were the source of the cDNA or gDNA that made up the material.

Original handling: Amplifying reference gene primers gave estimates of nucleated cell counts. The table came from immunoSEQ multiplex PCR; TCRdb's copy has only in-frame clones and leaves some out. The V and J calls and clone size are taken from that table; D and trimming were inferred from the DNA. The table shows some 490,000 clones, with approximately 85% occurring only once. The CDR3 runs to 13 residues. Germline V gives CDR1 SGHRS, CDR2 YFSETQ. With V trimmed by 6 bases and J by 1 base, 4 bases remained unmatched. The specimen was peripheral blood. The clonotype was recovered from a human donor in a cohort sampled during active COVID-19. This chain uses TRBV5-1 with TRBJ2-7; 7 nucleotides align to TRBD1. The CDR3 bases are TGCGCCAGCAAACCGGGACAGTCCTACGAGCAGTACTTC. It codes for CASKPGQSYEQYF.